These T cell receptor beta chains were read from a single sample in a study of blood T cell repertoires in COVID-19. Generated by immunoSEQ multiplex PCR, the TCRdb table keeps only in-frame clones and is missing some. The table records 15,000 to 20,000 clones, 85% to 90% of them present only once. Sequenced material: peripheral blood. The receptors come from a human donor in a cohort sampled during active COVID-19. Each CDR3 is given with its conserved first and last residue. Fields, in order: D gene, clone size, V gene, J gene, CDR3 protein, CDR3 DNA. D genes are given only for firm matches. Expanded clones get a size class; other rows say once, few or many, or leave the size out.

.,.,TRBV27,TRBJ2-3,CASSPRDHTDTQYF,TGTGCCAGCAGTCCCAGGGATCACACAGATACGCAGTATTTT
TRBD1,once,TRBV20-1,TRBJ1-1,CSATERGRSTEAFF,TGCAGTGCTACTGAGAGGGGGCGAAGCACTGAAGCTTTCTTT
.,.,TRBV11-1,TRBJ1-1,CASSPYRETGSEAFF,TGTGCCAGCAGCCCCTACCGAGAAACAGGGTCTGAAGCTTTCTTT
.,.,TRBV11-1,TRBJ2-5,CASSSQETQYF,TGTGCCAGCAGCTCTCAAGAGACCCAGTACTTC
TRBD1,.,TRBV5-8,TRBJ2-3,CASSSRTGYSTQYF,TGTGCCAGCAGCTCCCGGACAGGTTATTCTACGCAGTATTTT
TRBD1,.,TRBV11-3,TRBJ2-1,CASTKGDRPFYNEQFF,TGTGCCAGCACCAAGGGGGACAGGCCATTTTACAATGAGCAGTTCTTC
.,.,TRBV6-5,TRBJ1-4,CASSLSGGIYEKLFF,TGTGCCAGCAGTCTCAGCGGGGGAATTTATGAAAAACTGTTTTTT
.,.,TRBV14,TRBJ1-2,CASSPLGQKNYGYTF,TGTGCCAGCAGCCCTCTAGGACAGAAAAACTATGGCTACACCTTC
TRBD2,.,TRBV11-2,TRBJ2-5,CASSRSGAYQETQYF,TGTGCCAGCAGCAGGAGCGGGGCCTACCAAGAGACCCAGTACTTC
TRBD1,.,TRBV5-4,TRBJ1-2,CASSSDRGDYGYTF,TGTGCCAGCAGCTCGGACAGGGGGGACTATGGCTACACCTTC
.,few,TRBV3-1/TRBV3-2,TRBJ1-2,CASSQDGGQSNYGYTF,TGTGCCAGCAGCCAAGATGGGGGACAAAGTAACTATGGCTACACCTTC
.,few,TRBV28,TRBJ2-7,CASSYPPGEQYF,TGTGCCAGCAGTTACCCCCCAGGCGAGCAGTACTTC
.,.,TRBV5-1,TRBJ1-6,CASSLSQGNNSPLHF,TGCGCCAGCAGCTTGTCTCAGGGGAATAATTCACCCCTCCACTTT
.,.,TRBV19,TRBJ1-2,CASNMRQHYGYTF,TGTGCCAGTAATATGAGGCAGCACTATGGCTACACCTTC
TRBD2,.,TRBV5-6,TRBJ2-1,CASSLRGLVTNEQFF,TGTGCCAGCAGCTTGCGGGGACTAGTAACAAATGAGCAGTTCTTC
.,.,TRBV11-2,TRBJ1-2,CASSDRRVGGYGYTF,TGTGCCAGCAGCGATAGACGGGTCGGAGGCTATGGCTACACCTTC
.,once,TRBV9,TRBJ1-2,CASSVQGEAYGYTF,TGTGCCAGCAGCGTTCAGGGCGAGGCCTATGGCTACACCTTC